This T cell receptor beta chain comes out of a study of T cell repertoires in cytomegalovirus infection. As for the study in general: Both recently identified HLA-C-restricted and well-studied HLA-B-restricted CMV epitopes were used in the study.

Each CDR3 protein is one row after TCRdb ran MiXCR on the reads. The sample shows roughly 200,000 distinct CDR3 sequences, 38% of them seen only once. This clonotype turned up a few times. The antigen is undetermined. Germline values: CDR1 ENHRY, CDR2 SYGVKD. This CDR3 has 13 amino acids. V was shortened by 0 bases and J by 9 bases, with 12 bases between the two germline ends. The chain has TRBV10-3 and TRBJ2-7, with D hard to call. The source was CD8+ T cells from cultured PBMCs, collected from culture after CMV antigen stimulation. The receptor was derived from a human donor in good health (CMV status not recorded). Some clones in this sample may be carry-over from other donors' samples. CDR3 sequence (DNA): TGTGCCATCAGTGAGTCGGTAGGGCTGAGGCAGTACTTC. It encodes CAISESVGLRQYF.